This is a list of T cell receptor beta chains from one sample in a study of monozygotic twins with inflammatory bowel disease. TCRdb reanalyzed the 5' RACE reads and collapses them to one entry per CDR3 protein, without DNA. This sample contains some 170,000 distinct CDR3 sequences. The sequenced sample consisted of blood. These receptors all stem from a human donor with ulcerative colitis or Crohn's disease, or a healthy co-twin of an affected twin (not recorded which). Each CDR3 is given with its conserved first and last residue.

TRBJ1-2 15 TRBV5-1 CASRKPLGDGYGYTF
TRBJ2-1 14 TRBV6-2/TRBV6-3 CAIERGGPGDEQFF
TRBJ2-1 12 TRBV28 CASSLLEGEEFF
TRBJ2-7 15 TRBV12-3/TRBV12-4 CASRPGQALSYEQYF
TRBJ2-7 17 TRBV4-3 CASSQDRRGRASYERYF
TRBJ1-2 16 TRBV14 CASSQDRMVSAGGYTF
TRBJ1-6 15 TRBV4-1 CASSQEITSNSPLHF
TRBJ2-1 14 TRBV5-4 CASNPHGDYNEQFF
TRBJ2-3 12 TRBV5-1 CASSTTTDTQYF
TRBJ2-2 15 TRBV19 CASSILAGATGELFF
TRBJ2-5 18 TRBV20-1 CSARAPGLAGTLQETQYF
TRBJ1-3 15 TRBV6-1 CASSSRAVSGNTIYF
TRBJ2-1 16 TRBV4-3 CASSQDKAGGPNEQFF
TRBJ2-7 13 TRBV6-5 CASSSTVNYEQYF
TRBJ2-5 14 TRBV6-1 CASTYRRDLGTQYF
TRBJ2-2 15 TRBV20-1 CSARDWGANTGELFF
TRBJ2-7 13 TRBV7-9 CASSSRPGYEQYF
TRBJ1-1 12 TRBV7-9 CASSFPGGTAFF
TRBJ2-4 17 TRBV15 CATSRRLSDLAKNIQYF
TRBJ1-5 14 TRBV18 CASSPGTADQPQHF
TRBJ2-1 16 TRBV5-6 CASSLDSGGTYNEQFF
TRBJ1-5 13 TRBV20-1 CSARNRGGQPQHF
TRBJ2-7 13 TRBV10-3 CAISPAAPYEQYF
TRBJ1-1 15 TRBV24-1 CATSDGTGMNTEAFF
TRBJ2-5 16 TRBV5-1 CASSLGGLAGAETQYF
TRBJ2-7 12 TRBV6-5 CASSKNSYEQYF